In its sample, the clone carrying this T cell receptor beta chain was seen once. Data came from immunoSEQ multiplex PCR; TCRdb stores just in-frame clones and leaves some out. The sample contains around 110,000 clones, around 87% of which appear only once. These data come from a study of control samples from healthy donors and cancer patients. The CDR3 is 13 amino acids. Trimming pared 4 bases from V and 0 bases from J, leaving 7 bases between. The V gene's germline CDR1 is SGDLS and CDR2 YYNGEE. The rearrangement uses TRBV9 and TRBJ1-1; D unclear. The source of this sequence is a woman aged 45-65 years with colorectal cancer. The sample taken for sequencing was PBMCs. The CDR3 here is CASSFTMNTEAFF. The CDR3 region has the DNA TGTGCCAGCAGCTTCACTATGAACACTGAAGCTTTCTTT. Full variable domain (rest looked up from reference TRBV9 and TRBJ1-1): DSGVTQTPKHLITATGQRVTLRCSPRSGDLSVYWYQQSLDQGLQFLIQYYNGEERAKGNILERFSAQQFPDLHSELNLSSLELGDSALYFCASSFTMNTEAFFGQGTRLTVV.